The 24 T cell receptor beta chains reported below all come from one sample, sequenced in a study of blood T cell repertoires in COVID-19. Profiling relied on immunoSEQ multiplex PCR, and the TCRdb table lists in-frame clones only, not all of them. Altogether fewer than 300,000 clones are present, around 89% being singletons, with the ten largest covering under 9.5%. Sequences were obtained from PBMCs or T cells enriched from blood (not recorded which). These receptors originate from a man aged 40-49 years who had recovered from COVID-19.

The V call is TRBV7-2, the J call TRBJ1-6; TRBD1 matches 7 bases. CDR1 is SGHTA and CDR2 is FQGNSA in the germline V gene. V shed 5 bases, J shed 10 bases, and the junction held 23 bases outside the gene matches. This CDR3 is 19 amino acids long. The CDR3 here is CASSPRPTGVTMLGSPLHF. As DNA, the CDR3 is TGTGCCAGCAGCCCGAGGCCCACAGGGGTAACAATGTTAGGATCACCCCTCCACTTT.

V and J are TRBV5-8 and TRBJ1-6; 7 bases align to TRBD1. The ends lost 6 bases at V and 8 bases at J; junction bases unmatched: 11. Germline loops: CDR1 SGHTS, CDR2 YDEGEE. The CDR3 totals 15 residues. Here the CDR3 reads CASIPRGTVHSPLHF. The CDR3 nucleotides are TGTGCCAGCATCCCGAGGGGGACAGTACATTCACCCCTCCACTTT.

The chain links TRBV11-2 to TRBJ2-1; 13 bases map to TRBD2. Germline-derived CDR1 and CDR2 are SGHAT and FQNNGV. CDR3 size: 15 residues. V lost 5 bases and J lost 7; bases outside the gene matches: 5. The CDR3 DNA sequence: TGTGCCAGCAGCCCCGGGACTAGCGGGACTAATGAGCAGTTCTTC. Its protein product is CASSPGTSGTNEQFF.

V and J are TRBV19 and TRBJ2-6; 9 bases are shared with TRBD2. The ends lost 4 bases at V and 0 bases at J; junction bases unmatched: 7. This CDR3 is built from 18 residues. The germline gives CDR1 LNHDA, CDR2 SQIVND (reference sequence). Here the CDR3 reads CASSTPQAGGSGANVLTF. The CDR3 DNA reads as TGTGCCAGTAGTACCCCCCAAGCGGGGGGCTCTGGGGCCAACGTCCTGACTTTC.

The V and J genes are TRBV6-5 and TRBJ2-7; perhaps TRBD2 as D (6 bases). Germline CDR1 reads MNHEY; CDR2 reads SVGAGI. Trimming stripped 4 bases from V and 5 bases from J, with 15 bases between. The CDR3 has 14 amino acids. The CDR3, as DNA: TGTGCCAGCAGTTGGAGGAGGGCTAGGGACGAGCAGTACTTC. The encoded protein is CASSWRRARDEQYF.

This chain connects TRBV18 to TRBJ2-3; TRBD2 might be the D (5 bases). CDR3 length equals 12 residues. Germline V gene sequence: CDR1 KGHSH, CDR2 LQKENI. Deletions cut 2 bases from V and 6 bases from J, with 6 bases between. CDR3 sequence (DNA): TGTGCCAGCTCACCATCGGGGGATACGCAGTATTTT. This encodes CASSPSGDTQYF.

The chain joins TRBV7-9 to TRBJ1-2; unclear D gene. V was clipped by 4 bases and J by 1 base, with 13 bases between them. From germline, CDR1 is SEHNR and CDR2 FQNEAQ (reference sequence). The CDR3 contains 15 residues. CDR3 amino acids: CASSSMLALNYGYTF. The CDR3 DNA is TGTGCCAGCAGCTCGATGCTGGCCCTTAACTATGGCTACACCTTC.

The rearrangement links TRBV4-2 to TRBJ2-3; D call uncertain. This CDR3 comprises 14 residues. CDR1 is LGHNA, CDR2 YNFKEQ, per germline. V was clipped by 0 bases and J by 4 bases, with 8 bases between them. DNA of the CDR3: TGTGCCAGCAGCCAAGATGTAGCCCCAGATACGCAGTATTTT. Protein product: CASSQDVAPDTQYF.

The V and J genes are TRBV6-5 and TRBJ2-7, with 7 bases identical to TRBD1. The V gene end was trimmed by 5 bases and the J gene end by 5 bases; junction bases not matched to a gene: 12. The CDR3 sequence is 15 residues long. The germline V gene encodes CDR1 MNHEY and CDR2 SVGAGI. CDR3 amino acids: CASSPDRAVGNEQYF. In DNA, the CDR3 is TGTGCCAGCAGTCCCGACAGGGCGGTCGGTAACGAGCAGTACTTC.

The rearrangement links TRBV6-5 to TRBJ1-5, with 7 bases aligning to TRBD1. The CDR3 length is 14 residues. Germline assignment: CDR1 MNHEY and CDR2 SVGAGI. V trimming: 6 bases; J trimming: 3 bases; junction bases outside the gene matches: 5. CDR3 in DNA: TGTGCCAGCAGCCCGACAGGGCACAATCAGCCCCAGCATTTT. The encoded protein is CASSPTGHNQPQHF.

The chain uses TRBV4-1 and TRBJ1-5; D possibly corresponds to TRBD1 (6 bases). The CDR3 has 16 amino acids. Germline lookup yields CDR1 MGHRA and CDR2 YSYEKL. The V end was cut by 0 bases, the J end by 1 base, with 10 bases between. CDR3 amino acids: CASSQDPGVSNQPQHF. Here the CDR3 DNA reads TGCGCCAGCAGCCAAGATCCAGGGGTCAGCAATCAGCCCCAGCATTTT.

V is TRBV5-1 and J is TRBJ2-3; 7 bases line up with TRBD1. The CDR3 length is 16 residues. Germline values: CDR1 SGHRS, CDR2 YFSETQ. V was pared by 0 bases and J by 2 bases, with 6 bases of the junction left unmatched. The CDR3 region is CASSLAPGTDTDTQYF. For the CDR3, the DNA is TGCGCCAGCAGCTTGGCCCCCGGGACAGACACAGATACGCAGTATTTT.

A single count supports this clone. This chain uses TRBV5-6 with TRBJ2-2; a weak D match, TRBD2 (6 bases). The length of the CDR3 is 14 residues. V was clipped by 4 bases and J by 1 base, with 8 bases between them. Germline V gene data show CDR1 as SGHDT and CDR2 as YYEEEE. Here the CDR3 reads CASSDSGNTGELFF. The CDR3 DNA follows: TGTGCCAGCAGCGATAGCGGGAACACCGGGGAGCTGTTTTTT.

The CDR3 region has the DNA TGTGCCAGCAGCTTAGATCAGGTGGATACGCAGTATTTT. It is translated as CASSLDQVDTQYF. V and J are TRBV11-3 and TRBJ2-3; D uncertain. The CDR3 is 13 amino acids. Germline lookup yields CDR1 SGHNT and CDR2 YENEEA. V lost 0 bases and J lost 6, with 7 bases in between.

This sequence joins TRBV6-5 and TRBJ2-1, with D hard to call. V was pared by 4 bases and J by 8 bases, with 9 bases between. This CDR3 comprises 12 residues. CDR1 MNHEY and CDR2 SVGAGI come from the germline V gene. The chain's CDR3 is CASSSRGDEQFF. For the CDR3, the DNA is TGTGCCAGCAGTTCCCGAGGTGATGAGCAGTTCTTC.

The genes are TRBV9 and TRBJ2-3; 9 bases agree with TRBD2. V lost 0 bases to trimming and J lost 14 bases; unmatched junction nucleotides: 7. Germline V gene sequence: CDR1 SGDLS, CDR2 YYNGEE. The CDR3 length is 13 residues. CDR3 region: CASSVGASGVSYF. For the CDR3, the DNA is TGTGCCAGCAGCGTAGGCGCTAGCGGGGTATCGTATTTT.

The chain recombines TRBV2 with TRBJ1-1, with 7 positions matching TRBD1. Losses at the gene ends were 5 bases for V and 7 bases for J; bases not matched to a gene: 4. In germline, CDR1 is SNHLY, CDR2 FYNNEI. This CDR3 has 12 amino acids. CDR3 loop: CASSRDRGEAFF. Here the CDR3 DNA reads TGTGCCAGCAGTAGGGACAGAGGTGAAGCTTTCTTT.

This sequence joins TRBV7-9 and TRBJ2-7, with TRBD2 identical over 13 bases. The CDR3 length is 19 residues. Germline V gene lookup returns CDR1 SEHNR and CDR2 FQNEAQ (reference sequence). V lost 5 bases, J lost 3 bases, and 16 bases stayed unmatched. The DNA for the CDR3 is TGTGCCAGCAGCCTAAGGAACCCGGGACTAGCGGGGACCAACTACGAGCAGTACTTC. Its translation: CASSLRNPGLAGTNYEQYF.

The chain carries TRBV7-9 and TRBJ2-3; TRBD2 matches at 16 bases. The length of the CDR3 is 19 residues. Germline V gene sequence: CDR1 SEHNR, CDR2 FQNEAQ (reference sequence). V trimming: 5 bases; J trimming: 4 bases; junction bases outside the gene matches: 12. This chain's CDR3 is CASSPLGLAGGQRSDTQYF. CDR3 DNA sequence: TGTGCCAGCAGCCCCCTGGGACTAGCGGGAGGGCAGAGATCAGATACGCAGTATTTT. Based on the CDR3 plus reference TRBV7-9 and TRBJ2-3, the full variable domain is DTGVSQNPRHKITKRGQNVTFRCDPISEHNRLYWYRQTLGQGPEFLTYFQNEAQLEKSRLLSDRFSAERPKGSFSTLEIQRTEQGDSAMYLCASSPLGLAGGQRSDTQYFGPGTRLTVL.

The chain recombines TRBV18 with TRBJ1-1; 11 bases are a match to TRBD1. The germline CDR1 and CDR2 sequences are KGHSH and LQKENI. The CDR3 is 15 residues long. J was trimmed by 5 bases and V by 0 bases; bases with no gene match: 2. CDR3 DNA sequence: TGTGCCAGCTCACCACCGGACAGGGGGCTTACTGAAGCTTTCTTT. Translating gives CASSPPDRGLTEAFF.

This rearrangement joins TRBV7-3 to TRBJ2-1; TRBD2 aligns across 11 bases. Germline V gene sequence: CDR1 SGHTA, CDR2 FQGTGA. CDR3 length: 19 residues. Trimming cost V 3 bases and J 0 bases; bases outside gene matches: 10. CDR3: CASSLLPSGGKPSYNEQFF. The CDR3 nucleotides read TGTGCCAGCAGCTTGTTGCCTAGCGGGGGGAAACCCTCCTACAATGAGCAGTTCTTC. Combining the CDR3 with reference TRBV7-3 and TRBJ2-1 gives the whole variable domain GAGVSQTPSNKVTEKGKYVELRCDPISGHTALYWYRQSLGQGPEFLIYFQGTGAADDSGLPNDRFFAVRPEGSVSTLKIQRTERGDSAVYLCASSLLPSGGKPSYNEQFFGPGTRLTVL.

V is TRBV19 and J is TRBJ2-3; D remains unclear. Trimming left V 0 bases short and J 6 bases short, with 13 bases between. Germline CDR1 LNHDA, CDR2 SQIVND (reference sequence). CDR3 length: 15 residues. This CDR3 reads CASSIEYQPGDTQYF. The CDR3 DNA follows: TGTGCCAGTAGTATAGAATATCAGCCCGGGGATACGCAGTATTTT.

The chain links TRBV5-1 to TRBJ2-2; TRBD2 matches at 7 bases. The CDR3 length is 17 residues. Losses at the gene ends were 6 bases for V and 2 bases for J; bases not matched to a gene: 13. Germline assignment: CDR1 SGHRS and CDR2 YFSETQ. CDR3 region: CASKMQPGLTNTGELFF. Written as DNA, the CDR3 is TGCGCCAGCAAAATGCAACCGGGACTAACAAACACCGGGGAGCTGTTTTTT.

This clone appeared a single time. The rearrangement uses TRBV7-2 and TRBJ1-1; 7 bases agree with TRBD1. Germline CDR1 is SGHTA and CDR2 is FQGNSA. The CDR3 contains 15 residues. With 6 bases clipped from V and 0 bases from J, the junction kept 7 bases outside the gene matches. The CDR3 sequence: CASRNQGQLNTEAFF. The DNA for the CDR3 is TGTGCCAGCAGGAATCAGGGACAGTTGAACACTGAAGCTTTCTTT.